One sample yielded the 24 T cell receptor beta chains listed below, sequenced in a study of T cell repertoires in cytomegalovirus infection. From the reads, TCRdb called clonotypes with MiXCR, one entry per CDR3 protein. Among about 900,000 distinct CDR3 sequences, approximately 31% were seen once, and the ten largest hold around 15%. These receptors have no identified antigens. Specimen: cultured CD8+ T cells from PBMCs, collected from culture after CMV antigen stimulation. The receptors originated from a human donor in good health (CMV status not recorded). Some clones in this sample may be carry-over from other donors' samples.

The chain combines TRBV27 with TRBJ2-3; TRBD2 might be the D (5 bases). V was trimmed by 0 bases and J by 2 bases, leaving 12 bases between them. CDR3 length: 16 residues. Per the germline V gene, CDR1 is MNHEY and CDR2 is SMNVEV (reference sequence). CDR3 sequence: CASSLSGEDTTDTQYF. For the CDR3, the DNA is TGTGCCAGCAGTTTATCGGGAGAGGATACCACAGATACGCAGTATTTT.

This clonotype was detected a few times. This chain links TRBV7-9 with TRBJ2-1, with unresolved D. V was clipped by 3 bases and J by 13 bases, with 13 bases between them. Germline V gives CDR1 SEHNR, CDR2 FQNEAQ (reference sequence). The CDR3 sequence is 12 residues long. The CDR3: CASSLLAQKQFF. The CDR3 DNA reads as TGTGCCAGCAGCTTGCTCGCCCAAAAACAGTTCTTC.

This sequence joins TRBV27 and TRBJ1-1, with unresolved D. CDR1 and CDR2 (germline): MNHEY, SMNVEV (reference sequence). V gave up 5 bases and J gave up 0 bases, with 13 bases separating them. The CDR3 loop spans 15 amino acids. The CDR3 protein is CASSPANQVNTEAFF. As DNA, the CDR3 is TGTGCCAGCAGTCCCGCCAATCAAGTGAACACTGAAGCTTTCTTT.

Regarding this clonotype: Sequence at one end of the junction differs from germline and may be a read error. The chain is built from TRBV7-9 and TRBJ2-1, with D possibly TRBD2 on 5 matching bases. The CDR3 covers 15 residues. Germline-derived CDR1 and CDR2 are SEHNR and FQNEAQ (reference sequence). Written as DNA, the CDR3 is TGTACCAGCAGCTTAGCAGGAGGCTCCTACAATGAGCAGTTCTTC. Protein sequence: CTSSLAGGSYNEQFF.

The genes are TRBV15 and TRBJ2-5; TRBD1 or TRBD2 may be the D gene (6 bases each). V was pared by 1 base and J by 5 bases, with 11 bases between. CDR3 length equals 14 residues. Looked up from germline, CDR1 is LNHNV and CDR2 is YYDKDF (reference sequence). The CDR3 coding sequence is TGTGCCACCAGCAGAGTGGGGGGCGCGGAGACCCAGTACTTC. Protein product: CATSRVGGAETQYF.

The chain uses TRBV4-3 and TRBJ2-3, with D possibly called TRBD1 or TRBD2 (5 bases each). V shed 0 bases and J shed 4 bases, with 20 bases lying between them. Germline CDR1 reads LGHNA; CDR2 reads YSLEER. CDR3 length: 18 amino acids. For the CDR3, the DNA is TGCGCCAGCAGCCAAGATTCGGGACCGCCCATGGCCCCAGATACGCAGTATTTT. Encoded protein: CASSQDSGPPMAPDTQYF.

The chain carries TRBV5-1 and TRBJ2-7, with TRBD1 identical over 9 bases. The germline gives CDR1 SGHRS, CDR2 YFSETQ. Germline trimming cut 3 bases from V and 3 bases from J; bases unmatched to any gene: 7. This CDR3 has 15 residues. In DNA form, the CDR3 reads TGCGCCAGCAGCTGGACCGGGACAGGGATCTACGAGCAGTACTTC. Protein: CASSWTGTGIYEQYF.

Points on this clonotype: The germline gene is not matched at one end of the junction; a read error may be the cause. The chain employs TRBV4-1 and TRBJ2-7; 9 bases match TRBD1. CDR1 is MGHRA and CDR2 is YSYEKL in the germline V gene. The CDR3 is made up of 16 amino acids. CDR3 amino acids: CASSQGGTGLEYEQYF. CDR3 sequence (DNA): TGTGCCAGCAGCCAAGGCGGGACAGGGTTAGAGTACGAGCAGTACTTC.

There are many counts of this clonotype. The CDR3 loop is CASSLESPAGGYGYTF. DNA for the CDR3: TGTGCCAGCAGCTTAGAAAGTCCGGCAGGGGGCTATGGCTACACCTTC. This chain uses TRBV7-2 with TRBJ1-2, with 7 bases aligning to TRBD1. CDR1 and CDR2 (germline): SGHTA, FQGNSA. This CDR3 is built from 16 residues. V dropped 1 base and J dropped 4; count of bases not matched to a gene: 9. Using reference TRBV7-2 and TRBJ1-2 for the parts outside the CDR3, the full variable domain is GAGVSQSPSNKVTEKGKDVELRCDPISGHTALYWYRQSLGQGLEFLIYFQGNSAPDKSGLPSDRFSAERTGGSVSTLTIQRTQQEDSAVYLCASSLESPAGGYGYTFGSGTRLTVV.

CDR3 coding DNA: TGTGCCAGCAGCTTAACGATAAACACAGTCTCTGTCTCCTACGAGCAGTACGTC. The encoded protein is CASSLTINTVSVSYEQYV. The chain uses TRBV7-3 and TRBJ2-7; D remains ambiguous. There are 18 residues in the CDR3. Trimming removed 0 bases from V and 0 bases from J, with 18 bases in between. Germline values: CDR1 SGHTA, CDR2 FQGTGA.

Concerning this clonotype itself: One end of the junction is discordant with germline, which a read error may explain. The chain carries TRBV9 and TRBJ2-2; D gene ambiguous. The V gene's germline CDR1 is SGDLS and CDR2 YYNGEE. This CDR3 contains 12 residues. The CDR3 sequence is CASRENIGELFF. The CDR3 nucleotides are TGTGCCAGCAGGGAAAACATCGGGGAGCTGTTTTTT.

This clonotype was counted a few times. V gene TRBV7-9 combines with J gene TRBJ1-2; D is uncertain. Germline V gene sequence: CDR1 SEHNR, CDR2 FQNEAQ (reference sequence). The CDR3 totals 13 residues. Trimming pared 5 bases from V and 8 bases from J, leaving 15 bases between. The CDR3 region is CASSPFEGIGYTF. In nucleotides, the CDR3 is TGTGCCAGCAGCCCTTTCGAAGGGATAGGCTACACCTTC.

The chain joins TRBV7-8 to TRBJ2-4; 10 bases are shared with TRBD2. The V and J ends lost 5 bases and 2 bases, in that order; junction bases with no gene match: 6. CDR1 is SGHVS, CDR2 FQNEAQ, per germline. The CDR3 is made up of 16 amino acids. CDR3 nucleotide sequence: TGTGCCAGCAGCGTCGAGCGGGGGGGCCCCAAAAACATTCAGTACTTC. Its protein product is CASSVERGGPKNIQYF.

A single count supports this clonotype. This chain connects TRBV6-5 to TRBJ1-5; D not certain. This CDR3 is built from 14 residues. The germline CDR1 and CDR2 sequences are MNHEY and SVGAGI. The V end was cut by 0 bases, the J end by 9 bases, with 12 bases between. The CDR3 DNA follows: TGTGCCAGCAGTTACTCGGAGGTAGTTTCGCCCCAGCATTTT. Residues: CASSYSEVVSPQHF.

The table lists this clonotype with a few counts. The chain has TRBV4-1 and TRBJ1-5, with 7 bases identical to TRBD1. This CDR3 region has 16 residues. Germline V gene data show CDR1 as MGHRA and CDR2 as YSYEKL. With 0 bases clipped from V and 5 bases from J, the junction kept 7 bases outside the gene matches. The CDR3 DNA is TGCGCCAGCAGCCAAGATGACCGGGACAGTTATCAGCCCCAGCATTTT. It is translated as CASSQDDRDSYQPQHF.

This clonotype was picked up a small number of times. The CDR3 DNA follows: TGTGCCAGCAGCTTCAATGGAGAAGGACTTAGCACAGATACGCAGTATTTT. It yields the protein CASSFNGEGLSTDTQYF. The chain links TRBV7-9 to TRBJ2-3; weak D call: TRBD2 (5 bases). Looked up from germline, CDR1 is SEHNR and CDR2 is FQNEAQ (reference sequence). The CDR3 totals 17 residues. Trimming removed 3 bases at V and 0 bases at J, with 16 bases between.

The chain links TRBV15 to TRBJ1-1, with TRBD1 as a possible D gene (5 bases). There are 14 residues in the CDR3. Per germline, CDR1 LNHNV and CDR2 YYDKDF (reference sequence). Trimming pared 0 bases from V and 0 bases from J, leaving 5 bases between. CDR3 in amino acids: CATSREGVNTEAFF. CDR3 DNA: TGTGCCACCAGCAGAGAGGGGGTGAACACTGAAGCTTTCTTT.

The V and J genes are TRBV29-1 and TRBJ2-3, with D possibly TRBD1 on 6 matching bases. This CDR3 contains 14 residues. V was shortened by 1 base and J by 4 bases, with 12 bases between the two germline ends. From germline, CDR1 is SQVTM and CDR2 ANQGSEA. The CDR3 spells CSVEGTGSPDTQYF. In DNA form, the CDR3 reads TGCAGCGTTGAAGGCACAGGGAGTCCAGATACGCAGTATTTT.

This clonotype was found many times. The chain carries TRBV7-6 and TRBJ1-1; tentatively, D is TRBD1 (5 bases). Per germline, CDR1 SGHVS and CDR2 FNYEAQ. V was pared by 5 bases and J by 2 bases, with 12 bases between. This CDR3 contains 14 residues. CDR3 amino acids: CASSRGGANTEAFF. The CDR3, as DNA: TGTGCCAGCAGCCGGGGTGGGGCCAACACTGAAGCTTTCTTT. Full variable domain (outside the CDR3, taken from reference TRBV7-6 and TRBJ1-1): GAGVSQSPRYKVTKRGQDVALRCDPISGHVSLYWYRQALGQGPEFLTYFNYEAQQDKSGLPNDRFSAERPEGSISTLTIQRTEQRDSAMYRCASSRGGANTEAFFGQGTRLTVV.

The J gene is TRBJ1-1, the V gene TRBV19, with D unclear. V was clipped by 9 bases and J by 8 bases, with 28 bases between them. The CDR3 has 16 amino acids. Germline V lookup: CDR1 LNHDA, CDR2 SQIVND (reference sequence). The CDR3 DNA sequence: TGTGCCAGCCTTAGGAGGCAGGAAAAGGCCGAGTCAGAAGCTTTCTTT. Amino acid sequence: CASLRRQEKAESEAFF.

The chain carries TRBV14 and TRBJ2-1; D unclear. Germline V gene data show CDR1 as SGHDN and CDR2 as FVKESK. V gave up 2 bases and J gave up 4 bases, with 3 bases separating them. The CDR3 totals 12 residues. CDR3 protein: CASSQWYNEQFF. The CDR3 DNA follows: TGTGCCAGCAGCCAATGGTACAATGAGCAGTTCTTC.

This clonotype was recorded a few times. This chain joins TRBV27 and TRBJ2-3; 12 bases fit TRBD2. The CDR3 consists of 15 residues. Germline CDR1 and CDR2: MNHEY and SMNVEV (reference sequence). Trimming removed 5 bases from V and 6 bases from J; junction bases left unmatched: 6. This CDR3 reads CASSLSSGGGDTQYF. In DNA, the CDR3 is TGTGCCAGCAGTCTCTCTAGCGGGGGGGGGGATACGCAGTATTTT.

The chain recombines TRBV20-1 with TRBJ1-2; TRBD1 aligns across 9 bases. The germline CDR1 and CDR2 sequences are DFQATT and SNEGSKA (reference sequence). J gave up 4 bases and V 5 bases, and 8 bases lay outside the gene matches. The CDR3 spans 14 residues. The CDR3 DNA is TGCAGTGCTGCTACAGGGGGCCTGGGCTATGGCTACACCTTC. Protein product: CSAATGGLGYGYTF.

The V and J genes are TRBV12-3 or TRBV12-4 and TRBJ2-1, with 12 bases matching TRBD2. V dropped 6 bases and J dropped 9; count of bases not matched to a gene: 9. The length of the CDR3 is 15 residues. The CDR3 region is CASRPSGGATGEQFF. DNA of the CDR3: TGTGCCAGCAGACCTAGCGGGGGGGCCACTGGTGAGCAGTTCTTC.